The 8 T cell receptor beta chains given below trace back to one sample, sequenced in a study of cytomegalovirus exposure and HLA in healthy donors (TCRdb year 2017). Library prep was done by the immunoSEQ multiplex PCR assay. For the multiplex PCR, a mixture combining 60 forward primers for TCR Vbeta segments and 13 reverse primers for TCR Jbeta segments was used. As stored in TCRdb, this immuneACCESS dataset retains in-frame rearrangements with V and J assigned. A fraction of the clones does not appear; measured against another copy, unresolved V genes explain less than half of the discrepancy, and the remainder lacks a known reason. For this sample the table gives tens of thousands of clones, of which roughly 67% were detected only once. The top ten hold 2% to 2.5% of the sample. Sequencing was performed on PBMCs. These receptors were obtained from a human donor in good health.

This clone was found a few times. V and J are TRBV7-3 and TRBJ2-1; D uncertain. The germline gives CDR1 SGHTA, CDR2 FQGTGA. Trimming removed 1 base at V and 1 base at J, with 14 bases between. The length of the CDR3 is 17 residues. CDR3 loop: CASSLKPSKRSYNEQFF. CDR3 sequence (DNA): TGTGCCAGCAGCTTAAAACCATCGAAACGGTCCTACAATGAGCAGTTCTTC.

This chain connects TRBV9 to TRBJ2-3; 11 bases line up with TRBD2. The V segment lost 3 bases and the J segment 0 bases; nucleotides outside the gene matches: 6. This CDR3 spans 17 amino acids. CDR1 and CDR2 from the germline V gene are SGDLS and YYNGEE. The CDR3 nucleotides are TGTGCCAGCAGCGCCACTAGCGGGGGCACTAGCACAGATACGCAGTATTTT. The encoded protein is CASSATSGGTSTDTQYF.

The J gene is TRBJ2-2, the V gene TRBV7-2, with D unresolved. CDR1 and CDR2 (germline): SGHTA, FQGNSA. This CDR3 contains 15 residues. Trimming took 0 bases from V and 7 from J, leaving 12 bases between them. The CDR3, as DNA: TGTGCCAGCAGCTTAGCCGGCCCGGGTATCGGGGAGCTGTTTTTT. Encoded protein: CASSLAGPGIGELFF.

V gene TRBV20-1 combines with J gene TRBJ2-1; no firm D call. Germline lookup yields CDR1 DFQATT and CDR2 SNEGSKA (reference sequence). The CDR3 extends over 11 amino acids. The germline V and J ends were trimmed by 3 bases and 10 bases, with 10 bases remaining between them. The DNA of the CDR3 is TGCAGTGCTAGGATAGCCGTGGAGCAGTTCTTC. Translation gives CSARIAVEQFF.

The CDR3 sequence: CASSPDRGSSNQPQHF. The DNA for the CDR3 is TGTGCCAGCTCACCCGACAGGGGATCGAGCAATCAGCCCCAGCATTTT. The chain combines TRBV18 with TRBJ1-5, with 8 bases aligning to TRBD1. The germline V gene encodes CDR1 KGHSH and CDR2 LQKENI. This CDR3 is 16 amino acids long. Unmatched junction bases numbered 5, after V lost 3 bases and J lost 1 base.

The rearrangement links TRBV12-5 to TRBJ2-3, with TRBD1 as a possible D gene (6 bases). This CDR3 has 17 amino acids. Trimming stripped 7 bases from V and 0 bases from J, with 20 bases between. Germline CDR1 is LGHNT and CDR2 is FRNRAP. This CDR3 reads CASAYKKGVPSTDTQYF. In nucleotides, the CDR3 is TGTGCTAGTGCCTATAAGAAGGGGGTCCCTAGCACAGATACGCAGTATTTT. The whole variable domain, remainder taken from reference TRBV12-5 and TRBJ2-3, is DARVTQTPRHKVTEMGQEVTMRCQPILGHNTVFWYRQTMMQGLELLAYFRNRAPLDDSGMPKDRFSAEMPDATLATLKIQPSEPRDSAVYFCASAYKKGVPSTDTQYFGPGTRLTVL.

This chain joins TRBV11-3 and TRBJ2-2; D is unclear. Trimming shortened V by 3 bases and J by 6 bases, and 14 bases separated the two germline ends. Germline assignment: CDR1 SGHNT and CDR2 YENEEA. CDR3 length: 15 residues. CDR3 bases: TGTGCCAGCAGCTTTCTGACACCGCCCTCCGGGGAGCTGTTTTTT. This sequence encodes CASSFLTPPSGELFF.

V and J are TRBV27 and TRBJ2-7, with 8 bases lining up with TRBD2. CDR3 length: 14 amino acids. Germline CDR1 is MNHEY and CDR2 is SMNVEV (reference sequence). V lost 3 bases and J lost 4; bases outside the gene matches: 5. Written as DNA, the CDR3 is TGTGCCAGCAGTTTCCTCGGGGGGGCGTACGAGCAGTACTTC. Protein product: CASSFLGGAYEQYF.